The clone carrying this TCR beta chain is medium-sized. TCRdb itself ran the reads through MiXCR, one entry per CDR3 protein. The sample contains around 2,900 distinct CDR3 sequences, about 28% of which appear only once. Germline CDR1 is MNHNS and CDR2 is SASEGT. The CDR3 runs 16 residues. Trimming removed 6 bases from V and 1 base from J, with 16 bases in between. The sample originates from a study of lung T cells in sarcoidosis with Löfgren's syndrome. The TCR sequence derives from a human donor with sarcoidosis (Löfgren's syndrome or another form), or a control subject (not recorded which). The sequencing sample was made of CD4+ T cells from bronchoalveolar lavage. The chain is built from TRBV6-1 and TRBJ1-5; perhaps TRBD1 as D (6 bases). The CDR3 loop is CASSPSLTGSNQPQHF. In nucleotides, the CDR3 is TGTGCCAGCAGCCCCTCCTTGACAGGAAGCAATCAGCCCCAGCATTTT.